The 11 T cell receptor beta chains reported below all come from one sample, sequenced in a study of T cell repertoires in cytomegalovirus infection. TCRdb reanalysed the reads using MiXCR and keeps one entry per CDR3 protein. The repertoire consists of 200,000 to 300,000 distinct CDR3 sequences, with about 7% occurring once and the leading ten covering about 6.5%. The sequenced sample consisted of PBMCs. The receptor source for this set is a human donor in good health (CMV status not recorded). Some clones in this sample may be carry-over from other donors' samples.

This clonotype was seen repeatedly, ten times or more. The gene calls are TRBV7-2 and TRBJ1-1; possibly TRBD1 for D (5 bases). Germline values: CDR1 SGHTA, CDR2 FQGNSA. V shed 5 bases and J shed 0 bases, with 13 bases lying between them. The CDR3 covers 15 residues. This CDR3 is CASSGWGGLNTEAFF. The CDR3 DNA follows: TGTGCCAGCAGCGGATGGGGGGGATTGAACACTGAAGCTTTCTTT.

This clonotype came up many times. CDR3 amino acids: CASSHGRVNEQFF. DNA for the CDR3: TGCGCCAGCAGTCATGGCAGAGTCAATGAGCAGTTCTTC. The chain has TRBV23-1 and TRBJ2-1; D gene ambiguous. TRBV23-1 is an ORF; its function is uncertain. The CDR3 totals 13 residues. Trimming took 3 bases from V and 6 from J, leaving 9 bases between them.

This clonotype has a count of ten or more. The chain joins TRBV19 to TRBJ2-2; D not resolved. This CDR3 has 12 residues. Germline V gives CDR1 LNHDA, CDR2 SQIVND (reference sequence). The ends were cut back, 5 bases at V and 9 bases at J, with 10 bases in the middle. CDR3 residues: CASSFGPRELFF. The CDR3 DNA sequence: TGTGCCAGTAGTTTCGGGCCCCGGGAGCTGTTTTTT.

In this sample, this clonotype turned up many times. The genes are TRBV7-2 and TRBJ2-1; no reliable D call. CDR1 is SGHTA, CDR2 FQGNSA, per germline. This CDR3 has 15 amino acids. V gave up 2 bases and J gave up 0 bases, with 8 bases separating them. The CDR3 DNA is TGTGCCAGCAGCTTAATCGTGTCCTCCTACAATGAGCAGTTCTTC. Its protein is CASSLIVSSYNEQFF. The complete variable domain, with remaining parts taken from reference TRBV7-2 and TRBJ2-1, reads GAGVSQSPSNKVTEKGKDVELRCDPISGHTALYWYRQSLGQGLEFLIYFQGNSAPDKSGLPSDRFSAERTGGSVSTLTIQRTQQEDSAVYLCASSLIVSSYNEQFFGPGTRLTVL.

This clonotype was observed at least ten times. The gene calls are TRBV19 and TRBJ2-1, with D unresolved. The CDR3 totals 13 residues. Trimming removed 8 bases from V and 4 bases from J, with 12 bases in between. Germline V gene data show CDR1 as LNHDA and CDR2 as SQIVND (reference sequence). The CDR3 here is CASGRTIYNEQFF. CDR3 nucleotide sequence: TGTGCCAGTGGACGGACGATTTACAATGAGCAGTTCTTC.

To note about this clonotype: A much larger clone is a single base away; this may be a read error. The chain links TRBV18 to TRBJ2-5; 7 bases are shared with TRBD1. The germline CDR1 and CDR2 sequences are KGHSH and LQKENI. The CDR3 totals 14 residues. CDR3 protein: CASPPPGQKETQYF. In DNA form, the CDR3 reads TGTGCCAGCCCACCACCGGGACAGAAAGAGACCCAGTACTTC.

This clonotype was detected once. The rearrangement links TRBV4-3 to TRBJ2-5, with unresolved D. Trimming cost V 8 bases and J 7 bases, with 14 bases left between them. Germline V CDR1 and CDR2: LGHNA, YSLEER. The CDR3 covers 12 residues. CDR3 sequence: CASQDRVGTQYF. The DNA for the CDR3 is TGCGCCAGCCAAGATAGGGTGGGGACCCAGTACTTC.

Many counts were recorded for this clonotype. The chain has TRBV2 and TRBJ2-1; 7 bases map to TRBD2. This CDR3 region has 14 residues. V trimming: 8 bases; J trimming: 7 bases; junction bases outside the gene matches: 11. Germline V lookup: CDR1 SNHLY, CDR2 FYNNEI. The CDR3: CASGQGGNRNEQFF. In DNA form, the CDR3 reads TGTGCCAGCGGTCAGGGAGGGAACCGAAATGAGCAGTTCTTC.

This chain links TRBV20-1 with TRBJ2-5; 8 positions agree with TRBD2. This CDR3 is built from 13 residues. V lost 3 bases and J lost 5; bases outside the gene matches: 5. Looked up from germline, CDR1 is DFQATT and CDR2 is SNEGSKA (reference sequence). The CDR3 bases are TGCAGTGCTAGGGCTAGCGGGTCGGAGACCCAGTACTTC. Amino acids: CSARASGSETQYF.

V gene TRBV7-3 combines with J gene TRBJ2-3; D call uncertain. Per germline, CDR1 SGHTA and CDR2 FQGTGA. The CDR3 contains 14 residues. Deletions cut 5 bases from V and 9 bases from J, with 18 bases between. In DNA, the CDR3 is TGTGCCAGCAGCCATGGTGTTGGCCTTTCGACGCAGTATTTT. As protein: CASSHGVGLSTQYF.

This clonotype was observed at least ten times. The CDR3 DNA is TGTGCCAGCAGTTACGGGGGACAGGGGGCCTACGAGCAGTACTTC. It specifies CASSYGGQGAYEQYF. J is TRBJ2-7 and V is TRBV6-2 or TRBV6-3; 11 nucleotides match TRBD1. The trim removed 2 bases at V and 2 bases at J, leaving 2 bases unmatched. Per germline, CDR1 MNHEY and CDR2 SVGEGT. This CDR3 region has 15 residues.